The sequence of this T cell receptor (beta chain) was determined in a study of blood T cell repertoires in COVID-19. About the study: The cDNA or gDNA used as material had been derived from T cells, B-cell-depleted T cells, or PBMCs.

Profiled with immunoSEQ multiplex PCR; TCRdb holds only in-frame clones, not every one. The sample includes more than 150,000 clones, roughly 89% of them seen just once. The CDR3 runs to 13 residues. The V end lost 5 bases, the J end lost 6 bases, and 13 bases lay between the germline ends. Looked up from germline, CDR1 is SGHTA and CDR2 is FQGNSA. The clonotype was recovered from a woman aged 18 to 35 who had recovered from COVID-19. V and J are TRBV7-2 and TRBJ1-2; D perhaps matches TRBD1 (6 bases). The sequenced sample was peripheral blood. For the CDR3, the DNA is TGTGCCAGCAGCAGGGACACCACGGATGGCTACACCTTC. Residues: CASSRDTTDGYTF.